These T cell receptor beta chains were read from a single sample in a study of shared clonotypes between healthy human individuals. Some clones are missing from TCRdb's copy, which holds only in-frame ones; the method was immunoSEQ multiplex PCR. The sample yields 2 million to 2.5 million clones, 95% seen once. Sequencing was done on a sample of naive CD4+ T cells sorted from blood. Every receptor here comes from a man aged 18 to 30 in good health. Both conserved end residues are part of each CDR3. A D gene is named only where the DNA matches it firmly. Clone sizes are given selectively: once, few, many, or a class where the clone is expanded.

J gene	V gene	clone size	D gene	CDR3 DNA	CDR3 protein
TRBJ1-1	TRBV6-5	.	.	TGTGCCAGCAGTTCCTCAGGGACGGCGACCACTGAAGCTTTCTTT	CASSSSGTATTEAFF
TRBJ1-3	TRBV6-5	.	TRBD1	TGTGCCAGCAGTCCCCAACAGGGGGCGAGGGTGGCCATATATTTT	CASSPQQGARVAIYF
TRBJ1-1	TRBV5-1	.	.	TGCGCCAGCAGCTTGGTTGGGGGTGAGGGCACTGAAGCTTTCTTT	CASSLVGGEGTEAFF
TRBJ2-4	TRBV9	.	.	TGTGCCAGCAGCGGGGACCCAGCCAAAAACATTCAGTACTTC	CASSGDPAKNIQYF
TRBJ2-1	TRBV6-5	.	TRBD1	TGTGCCACCACCTTATGGGACAGGGGACTGGGTGAGCAGTTCTTC	CATTLWDRGLGEQFF
TRBJ1-5	TRBV11-2	.	TRBD1	TGTGCCAGCAGCACTCAACAGGGGTTAGCGTCTCAGCCCCAGCATTTT	CASSTQQGLASQPQHF
TRBJ1-2	TRBV10-3	.	TRBD1	TGTGCCATCAGTTCGGGACAGGTTTATGGCTACACCTTC	CAISSGQVYGYTF
TRBJ1-3	TRBV6-1	.	.	TGTGCCAGCGGAGGGATCTCTGGAAACACCATATATTTT	CASGGISGNTIYF
TRBJ2-1	TRBV7-9	once	.	TGTGCCAGCAGCTTAGGCCGAGCGGTCTCCGACAATGAGCAGTTCTTC	CASSLGRAVSDNEQFF
TRBJ2-3	TRBV30	.	.	TGTGCCTGGAGTGTACAAGGTTCGGATACGCAGTATTTT	CAWSVQGSDTQYF
TRBJ1-2	TRBV5-4	.	TRBD1	TGTGCCAGCAGCTTACAGGGGGCATCGAATGGCTACACCTTC	CASSLQGASNGYTF
TRBJ1-2	TRBV4-1	.	.	TGCGCCAGCAGCCGACCAGGACAGCATTTCTATGGCTACACCTTC	CASSRPGQHFYGYTF
TRBJ2-1	TRBV6-5	.	TRBD2	TGTGCCAGCAGTTACTTGAGCGGGAGGGCCGGTGAGCAGTTCTTC	CASSYLSGRAGEQFF
TRBJ1-3	TRBV29-1	.	TRBD1	TGCAGCGCGACTACAGGGGGAAGCTCTGGAAACACCATATATTTT	CSATTGGSSGNTIYF
TRBJ1-1	TRBV5-4	.	.	TGTGCCAGCAGCTTGGAGGGATTAGGGACTGAAGCTTTCTTT	CASSLEGLGTEAFF
TRBJ2-5	TRBV7-9	once	.	TGTGCCAGCAGCCCCGGAGCAGGGCTCGGGCAAGAGACCCAGTACTTC	CASSPGAGLGQETQYF
TRBJ1-2	TRBV29-1	.	.	TGCAGCGTTGGACCGATCGAACACAGGGAACCTGAGATGAACTATGGCTACACCTTC	CSVGPIEHREPEMNYGYTF
TRBJ2-2	TRBV10-3	.	TRBD2	TGTGCCATCAGTGAGTGGGTAGCGGGGGGCTACGCGAACACCGGGGAGCTGTTTTTT	CAISEWVAGGYANTGELFF
TRBJ2-7	TRBV7-2	.	TRBD2	TGTGCCAGCAGCCTAGCCCCGGGACTAGCGGGGTCGTACTCCTACGAGCAGTACTTC	CASSLAPGLAGSYSYEQYF
TRBJ2-5	TRBV15	few	.	TGTGCCACCAGCAGAGATCAAGAGACCCAGTACTTC	CATSRDQETQYF
TRBJ2-1	TRBV7-9	.	.	TGTGCCAGCAGCTTAGGGGCAACTCGCTCCTACAATGAGCAGTTCTTC	CASSLGATRSYNEQFF
TRBJ2-7	TRBV7-2	.	TRBD2	TGTGCCAGCAGTTGGACTAGCGGGATTTACGAGCAGTACTTC	CASSWTSGIYEQYF
TRBJ2-3	TRBV2	.	.	TGTGCCAGCAGTGAGGGGCAGTTCACAGATACGCAGTATTTT	CASSEGQFTDTQYF
TRBJ1-6	TRBV11-2	.	.	TGTGCCAGCAGCTTATTAGGACGGGAGAGCTCCTATAATTCACCCCTCCACTTT	CASSLLGRESSYNSPLHF
TRBJ2-3	TRBV7-2	.	.	TGTGCCAGCAGCCCCAACACCAATACGCAGTATTTT	CASSPNTNTQYF
TRBJ2-3	TRBV11-2	.	.	TGTGCCAGCAGCAGGGCTAGTTTGTTCTCAGATACGCAGTATTTT	CASSRASLFSDTQYF
TRBJ2-5	TRBV5-1	.	TRBD2	TGCGCCAGCAGCGTAGATCTAGCGGGGCAAGAGACCCAGTACTTC	CASSVDLAGQETQYF
TRBJ1-2	TRBV2	.	.	TGTGCCAGCAGCGCGCGTACGACAGATAACTATGGCTACACCTTC	CASSARTTDNYGYTF
TRBJ2-7	TRBV28	.	.	TGTGCCAGCAGTGGGATAGATGCCGCCGGGATCCCCTACGAGCAGTACTTC	CASSGIDAAGIPYEQYF
TRBJ1-4	TRBV6-5	.	.	TGTGCCAGCAGTCGCGATCCAGGGCCTAATGAAAAACTGTTTTTT	CASSRDPGPNEKLFF
TRBJ2-7	TRBV4-3	.	TRBD2	TGCGCCAGCAGCCCCCCACTAGCGGTCGCCTACGAGCAGTACTTC	CASSPPLAVAYEQYF
TRBJ1-6	TRBV5-1	.	.	TGCGCCAGCAGCTTGGCAGGGTATTCACCCCTCCACTTT	CASSLAGYSPLHF
TRBJ1-4	TRBV6-5	.	TRBD1	TGTGCCAGCAGTTCGTCCCAGGGGGTTCGGTTGGAAAAACTGTTTTTT	CASSSSQGVRLEKLFF
TRBJ2-1	TRBV7-9	.	.	TGTGCCAGCACCTATTCGGGTGTTGGCAATGAGCAGTTCTTC	CASTYSGVGNEQFF
TRBJ2-1	TRBV4-3	.	TRBD2	TGCGCCAGCAGCCAAGATTCGGGGACTAGCGGGAGTTCCTACAATGAGCAGTTCTTC	CASSQDSGTSGSSYNEQFF
TRBJ1-3	TRBV6-6	.	.	TGTGCCAGCAGGCAGGCAGGGTCCGGAAACACCATATATTTT	CASRQAGSGNTIYF
TRBJ2-1	TRBV2	.	.	TGTGCCAGCACCCAGGGCCCAAACTACAATGAGCAGTTCTTC	CASTQGPNYNEQFF
TRBJ2-7	TRBV28	.	.	TGTGCCAGCAGTTCCCTATTCAACACGCAGACAGGTCGGACCGTGGTGGAATACGAGCAGTACTTC	CASSSLFNTQTGRTVVEYEQYF
TRBJ2-7	TRBV29-1	.	TRBD2	TGCAGCGTTGGGTACGGGGGGGCGAGGGAGCAGTACTTC	CSVGYGGAREQYF
TRBJ1-6	TRBV27	.	.	TGTGCCAGCAGTTTGGGAGTGGGGAATTCACCCCTCCACTTT	CASSLGVGNSPLHF
TRBJ1-5	TRBV6-5	.	.	TGTGCCAGCAGTTATGTGGGTCCCAATCAGCCCCAGCATTTT	CASSYVGPNQPQHF
TRBJ2-7	TRBV4-2	.	TRBD2	TGTGCCAGCAGCCAAGGTAGCGGGGGGGGCCCATACGAGCAGTACTTC	CASSQGSGGGPYEQYF
TRBJ2-2	TRBV2	.	TRBD1	TGTGCCACCGGGGACAGGTATCCCGGGGAGCTGTTTTTT	CATGDRYPGELFF
TRBJ2-4	TRBV5-4	.	.	TGTGCCAGCAGCGTCGAGGGCATTCAGTACTTC	CASSVEGIQYF
TRBJ1-3	TRBV7-2	.	.	TGTGCCAGCGAGCCACCTGGAAACACCATATATTTT	CASEPPGNTIYF
TRBJ2-1	TRBV15	.	.	TGTGCCACCAGCAGAGAGTTAACCTACAATGAGCAGTTCTTC	CATSRELTYNEQFF
TRBJ1-6	TRBV7-9	.	.	TGTGCCAGCAGCCCCGGCGGTAATTCACCCCTCCACTTT	CASSPGGNSPLHF
TRBJ2-7	TRBV27	.	.	TGTGCCAGCAGTTCCGCAGGGGCCGAGTCCTACGAGCAGTACTTC	CASSSAGAESYEQYF
TRBJ2-5	TRBV7-3	.	TRBD2	TGTGCCAGCAGAGGCCACACACGGGGGGGCCAAGAGACCCAGTACTTC	CASRGHTRGGQETQYF
TRBJ2-7	TRBV11-3	.	.	TGTGCCAGCAGCCCAGGTTACAGGGATGGCGAGCAGTACTTC	CASSPGYRDGEQYF
TRBJ2-1	TRBV5-1	once	.	TGCGCCAGCAGCGGGAGGCACTACAATGAGCAGTTCTTC	CASSGRHYNEQFF
TRBJ1-1	TRBV2	.	.	TGTGCCAGCAGTCCCACAGAGAACACTGAAGCTTTCTTT	CASSPTENTEAFF
TRBJ1-6	TRBV9	few	TRBD1	TGTGCCAGCAGCCCTAGGACAGGGGGTAATTCACCCCTCCACTTT	CASSPRTGGNSPLHF
TRBJ2-7	TRBV6-5	.	.	TGTGCCAGCAGTTTAACACCCCGGGGTTCCTACGAGCAGTACTTC	CASSLTPRGSYEQYF
TRBJ1-5	TRBV18	few	.	TGTGCCAGCTCACCATCTGACCGGGCCCCCCAGCATTTT	CASSPSDRAPQHF
TRBJ1-1	TRBV5-1	.	.	TGCGCCAGCACTGGAGTGAACACTGAAGCTTTCTTT	CASTGVNTEAFF
TRBJ2-5	TRBV9	.	TRBD2	TGTGCCAGCAGCGTAGTGTCAAGCGGGGGGCAGGAGACCCAGTACTTC	CASSVVSSGGQETQYF
TRBJ2-2	TRBV30	.	.	TGTGCCTGGAGTTTTGATAGGGGGGCCGGGGAGCTGTTTTTT	CAWSFDRGAGELFF
TRBJ1-5	TRBV25-1	.	.	TGTGCCACCCACGGGGGGCTAAATCAGCCCCAGCATTTT	CATHGGLNQPQHF